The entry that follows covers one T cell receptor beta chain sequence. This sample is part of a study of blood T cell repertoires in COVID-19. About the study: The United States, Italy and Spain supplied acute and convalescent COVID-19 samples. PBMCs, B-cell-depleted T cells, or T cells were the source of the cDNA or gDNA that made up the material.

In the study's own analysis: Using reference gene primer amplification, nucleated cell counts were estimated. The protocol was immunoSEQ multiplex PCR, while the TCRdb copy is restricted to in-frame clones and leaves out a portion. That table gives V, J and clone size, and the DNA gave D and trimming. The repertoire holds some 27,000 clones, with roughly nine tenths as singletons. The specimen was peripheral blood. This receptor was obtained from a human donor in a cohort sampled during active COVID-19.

CDR3: CASSLSLGGGTDTQYF. The CDR3, as DNA: TGCGCCAGCAGCCTCTCACTGGGGGGAGGCACAGATACGCAGTATTTT. The chain joins TRBV4-3 to TRBJ2-3; D perhaps matches TRBD2 (6 bases). Germline-derived CDR1 and CDR2 are LGHNA and YSLEER. Trimming removed 4 bases at V and 1 base at J, with 15 bases between. The CDR3 loop spans 16 amino acids.